This record covers a single TCR beta chain. Its antigen remains unknown. The entry originates in a study of graft-versus-host responses after intestinal transplantation. Findings and caveats of the study: The study associated peak circulating GvH clone levels with early post-transplant HvG declines. Present in recipient marrow, GvH clones included some that appeared first in ileum or blood.

Assay used: immunoSEQ multiplex PCR; TCRdb lists only in-frame clones, some missing. The table shows tens of thousands of clones, with 84% occurring only once. Germline assignment: CDR1 MNHEY and CDR2 SMNVEV (reference sequence). V lost 8 bases and J lost 8, with 19 bases in between. The CDR3 runs 15 residues. This sample comprised unstimulated CD4+ T cells sorted from spleen or lymph node cells, obtained before transplant. The sequence derives from a human donor who was the organ donor for an intestinal transplant. This rearrangement joins TRBV27 to TRBJ2-6; D is perhaps TRBD1 (6 bases). The CDR3 nucleotides are TGTGCCAGCCGAATGGGGGCCAAAGGGCCCAACGTCCTGACTTTC. It translates to CASRMGAKGPNVLTF.